The present entry profiles one T cell receptor beta chain with its context. No antigen is known for it. Specified treatment: approximately 9-day PBMC culture with coronavirus spike peptide pools or control peptides (ViraFEST assay). Scientists ran DNA taken from cultured CD4+ T cells through the Oncomine TCR Beta short-read assay for sequencing. Genomic DNA extraction was carried out from cultured CD4+ T cells. One entry per CDR3 protein results from TCRdb running MiXCR on the PCR reads. The sample lists about 16,000 distinct CDR3 sequences, less than 70% occurring once. This sample stems from a study of vaccination and CD4 T cells after COVID-19. Study at large: Median time from COVID diagnosis to post-COVID sampling was 100 to 130 days (35 to 161). No peptide, an HIV-1 Nef pool, or a CEFX pool was what each control culture received.

Per germline, CDR1 SGHTA and CDR2 FQGNSA. V lost 5 bases and J lost 3; bases outside the gene matches: 6. CDR3 length: 14 amino acids. This chain joins TRBV7-2 and TRBJ2-5, with 7 bases identical to TRBD1. The TCR was taken from a human donor who had recovered from COVID-19. The source material was CD4+ T cells from blood, cultured in vitro. In DNA form, the CDR3 reads TGTGCCAGCAGCCAAAACAGGGGAAAAGAGACCCAGTACTTC. Residues: CASSQNRGKETQYF. Supplemented by reference TRBV7-2 and TRBJ2-5, the full variable domain reads GAGVSQSPSNKVTEKGKDVELRCDPISGHTALYWYRQSLGQGLEFLIYFQGNSAPDKSGLPSDRFSAERTGGSVSTLTIQRTQQEDSAVYLCASSQNRGKETQYFGPGTRLLVL.